This entry features one TCR beta chain sequence. The data derive from a study of technical replicates of blood from a handful of donors. The CDR3 is 12 amino acids. Germline V CDR1 and CDR2: SGHAT, FQNNGV. V was pared by 3 bases and J by 0 bases, with 3 bases between. The table came from immunoSEQ multiplex PCR; TCRdb's copy has only in-frame clones and leaves some out. The sample includes roughly 72,000 clones, 96% of them seen just once. The sample comprised T cells isolated from PBMCs. The sequence was obtained from a human donor in good health. The chain carries TRBV11-2 and TRBJ2-7; D is unclear. Written as DNA, the CDR3 is TGTGCCAGCAGCTTTCTCTCCTACGAGCAGTACTTC. The encoded protein is CASSFLSYEQYF.